The 23 T cell receptor beta chains presented below share a single source sample, sequenced in a study of shared clonotypes between healthy human individuals. Here immunoSEQ multiplex PCR was the method, and the copy in TCRdb shows in-frame clones only, minus some. The sample holds around 1.4 million clones, approximately 98.5% seen once. The sequencing input was naive CD4+ T cells sorted from blood. Subset in this sample: CD45RA+ positively selected. The receptor set was obtained from a man between 25 and 39 years old in good health.

This rearrangement joins TRBV7-9 to TRBJ2-1, with a possible D match to TRBD2 (6 bases). This CDR3 region has 14 residues. Trimming pared 4 bases from V and 9 bases from J, leaving 16 bases between. Germline CDR1 SEHNR, CDR2 FQNEAQ (reference sequence). CDR3 nucleotides: TGTGCCAGCAGCTCCGACGGGAGCCACCCTGAGCAGTTCTTC. Its translation is CASSSDGSHPEQFF. Complete variable domain (other parts from reference TRBV7-9 and TRBJ2-1): DTGVSQNPRHKITKRGQNVTFRCDPISEHNRLYWYRQTLGQGPEFLTYFQNEAQLEKSRLLSDRFSAERPKGSFSTLEIQRTEQGDSAMYLCASSSDGSHPEQFFGPGTRLTVL.

The chain couples TRBV27 to TRBJ2-7, with TRBD2 matching 8 bases. The CDR3 runs to 15 residues. V trimming: 2 bases; J trimming: 6 bases; junction bases outside the gene matches: 9. Germline V gene sequence: CDR1 MNHEY, CDR2 SMNVEV (reference sequence). CDR3 in amino acids: CASSLISGGPTEQYF. The CDR3 DNA follows: TGTGCCAGCAGTTTAATCTCGGGAGGGCCCACCGAGCAGTACTTC.

The chain links TRBV5-6 to TRBJ1-2; possible D gene TRBD1, 6 bases. There are 15 residues in the CDR3. Germline lookup yields CDR1 SGHDT and CDR2 YYEEEE. Trimming removed 0 bases from V and 1 base from J, with 10 bases in between. The chain's CDR3 is CASSLAGAYNYGYTF. For the CDR3, the DNA is TGTGCCAGCAGCTTGGCAGGGGCATATAACTATGGCTACACCTTC.

This chain uses TRBV6-5 with TRBJ2-7; D remains ambiguous. The V and J ends lost 6 bases and 5 bases respectively, with 17 bases between them. The length of the CDR3 is 14 residues. CDR1 and CDR2 from the germline V gene are MNHEY and SVGAGI. The DNA for the CDR3 is TGTGCCAGCAGCGCTGGGGTCGTCTACAACGAGCAGTACTTC. It encodes CASSAGVVYNEQYF.

Concerning this clone: Other DNA sequences in the sample encode the same CDR3. The rearrangement joins TRBV18 to TRBJ2-7; 7 bases fit TRBD1. CDR1 is KGHSH, CDR2 LQKENI, per germline. The CDR3 length is 14 residues. V lost 1 base, J lost 1 base, and 1 base stayed unmatched. CDR3 nucleotides: TGTGCCAGCTCACCACTACAGGGGTCCTACGAGCAGTACTTC. It translates to CASSPLQGSYEQYF.

This chain uses TRBV30 with TRBJ2-7, with 12 bases matching TRBD2. V was pared by 0 bases and J by 4 bases, with 19 bases of the junction left unmatched. This CDR3 comprises 20 residues. Per germline, CDR1 GTSNPN and CDR2 SVGIG (reference sequence). The CDR3 loop reads CAWSVLGRLAGGPFQYEQYF. The CDR3 DNA reads TGTGCCTGGAGTGTACTCGGTCGTCTAGCGGGAGGGCCGTTTCAATACGAGCAGTACTTC.

The rearrangement uses TRBV5-1 and TRBJ2-7; D possibly corresponds to TRBD2 (7 bases). From germline, CDR1 is SGHRS and CDR2 YFSETQ. The V and J ends lost 4 bases and 3 bases respectively, with 20 bases between them. This CDR3 has 16 residues. CDR3 bases: TGCGCCAGCAGCCGCAGGGGAGGGCGGGGAGACTACGAGCAGTACTTC. Protein sequence: CASSRRGGRGDYEQYF.

J is TRBJ2-7 and V is TRBV28; D may be TRBD1 (5 bases). Per germline, CDR1 MDHEN and CDR2 SYDVKM. V lost 8 bases and J 2 bases, leaving 10 bases between the germline ends. The CDR3 length is 12 residues. CDR3: CASQGTTYEQYF. Here the CDR3 DNA reads TGTGCCAGCCAGGGAACCACCTACGAGCAGTACTTC.

V usage is TRBV18 and J usage is TRBJ2-3; TRBD2 is a possible D gene (6 bases). V gave up 2 bases and J gave up 2 bases, with 8 bases separating them. The germline gives CDR1 KGHSH, CDR2 LQKENI. The CDR3 runs to 14 residues. As DNA, the CDR3 is TGTGCCAGCTCACCAGGGACTGCCACAGATACGCAGTATTTT. Its protein is CASSPGTATDTQYF.

This clone has a single count. The rearrangement links TRBV18 to TRBJ1-1; the D is unclear. Deletions cut 6 bases from V and 3 bases from J, with 20 bases between. Germline loops: CDR1 KGHSH, CDR2 LQKENI. The CDR3 is made up of 16 amino acids. CDR3 residues: CASSPPGRWVYTEAFF. The CDR3 region has the DNA TGTGCCAGCTCGCCGCCGGGGAGGTGGGTGTACACTGAAGCTTTCTTT.

The chain joins TRBV4-2 to TRBJ1-5; D perhaps matches TRBD1 (5 bases). This CDR3 has 16 residues. The V end lost 0 bases, the J end lost 3 bases, and 12 bases lay between the germline ends. The germline gives CDR1 LGHNA, CDR2 YNFKEQ. The CDR3 loop reads CASSQEGRDHNQPQHF. The CDR3 nucleotides are TGTGCCAGCAGCCAAGAGGGCAGGGACCACAATCAGCCCCAGCATTTT.

This chain joins TRBV5-4 and TRBJ1-1; no reliable D call. From germline, CDR1 is SGHNT and CDR2 YYREEE (reference sequence). Trimming pared 5 bases from V and 4 bases from J, leaving 9 bases between. The CDR3 has 12 amino acids. CDR3 DNA sequence: TGTGCCAGCAGTTTCGGTAGCACTGAAGCTTTCTTT. Translating it yields CASSFGSTEAFF.

This chain uses TRBV5-8 with TRBJ1-1; D remains unclear. The CDR3 consists of 15 residues. Germline-derived CDR1 and CDR2 are SGHTS and YDEGEE. With 2 bases removed from V and 3 bases from J, the gap between germline ends came to 14 bases. In nucleotides, the CDR3 is TGTGCCAGCAGCTTAGAAGGAGATGGTCACACTGAAGCTTTCTTT. Protein: CASSLEGDGHTEAFF.

This clone appeared a single time. The chain couples TRBV9 to TRBJ2-5; 11 bases match TRBD2. This CDR3 has 13 amino acids. Germline V gene lookup returns CDR1 SGDLS and CDR2 YYNGEE. J was trimmed by 4 bases and V by 7 bases; bases with no gene match: 3. Written as DNA, the CDR3 is TGTGCCAGCGGGCTAGCGGGAGGAGAGACCCAGTACTTC. It specifies CASGLAGGETQYF.

The CDR3 loop reads CASSNQGDYGYTF. The CDR3 region has the DNA TGCGCCAGCAGCAACCAGGGGGACTATGGCTACACCTTC. This chain joins TRBV5-1 and TRBJ1-2, with 7 positions matching TRBD1. J gave up 3 bases and V 4 bases, and 3 bases lay outside the gene matches. Germline V gene sequence: CDR1 SGHRS, CDR2 YFSETQ. The CDR3 runs 13 residues.

V usage is TRBV7-6 and J usage is TRBJ1-3, with 8 bases aligning to TRBD1. This CDR3 is 15 amino acids long. CDR1 SGHVS and CDR2 FNYEAQ come from the germline V gene. The trim removed 1 base at V and 6 bases at J, leaving 5 bases unmatched. The CDR3 loop reads CASSLGPTGVNTIYF. DNA of the CDR3: TGTGCCAGCAGCTTAGGGCCGACAGGGGTAAACACCATATATTTT.

This chain connects TRBV15 to TRBJ1-1, with D unresolved. Germline values: CDR1 LNHNV, CDR2 YYDKDF (reference sequence). The CDR3 is 13 residues long. V lost 6 bases, J lost 0 bases, and 8 bases lay in between. Here the CDR3 reads CATRKALNTEAFF. The CDR3 nucleotides read TGTGCCACCAGGAAGGCCTTGAACACTGAAGCTTTCTTT.

The chain links TRBV27 to TRBJ2-3; D perhaps matches TRBD1 (6 bases). V lost 7 bases to trimming and J lost 5 bases, with 10 bases between them. In germline, CDR1 is MNHEY, CDR2 SMNVEV (reference sequence). This CDR3 is built from 12 residues. The CDR3 DNA reads as TGTGCCAGCAACAGGGTTGGAGATACGCAGTATTTT. It codes for CASNRVGDTQYF.

The genes are TRBV19 and TRBJ2-5; 8 nucleotides align to TRBD2. V shed 3 bases and J 5 bases; nucleotides not matched to a gene: 11. This CDR3 spans 16 amino acids. Germline V gene lookup returns CDR1 LNHDA and CDR2 SQIVND (reference sequence). The CDR3: CASSIRLSGSRETQYF. CDR3 in DNA: TGTGCCAGTAGTATCCGTCTGAGCGGGAGCCGGGAGACCCAGTACTTC.

V and J are TRBV7-9 and TRBJ2-1; maybe TRBD1 (6 bases). CDR3 length: 13 amino acids. The V gene's germline CDR1 is SEHNR and CDR2 FQNEAQ (reference sequence). The V end lost 5 bases, the J end lost 8 bases, and 13 bases lay between the germline ends. CDR3: CASSQGPLDEQFF. As DNA, the CDR3 is TGTGCCAGCAGCCAGGGGCCTTTGGATGAGCAGTTCTTC.

CDR3 residues: CASSPGDSVYNEQFF. CDR3 DNA: TGTGCCAGCAGCCCAGGGGATTCGGTCTACAATGAGCAGTTCTTC. The V and J genes are TRBV7-9 and TRBJ2-1, with a weak D call TRBD1 (6 bases). Looked up from germline, CDR1 is SEHNR and CDR2 is FQNEAQ (reference sequence). Deletions cut 5 bases from V and 3 bases from J, with 14 bases between. The CDR3 loop spans 15 amino acids.

V usage is TRBV30 and J usage is TRBJ1-1, with 7 positions matching TRBD1. V lost 2 bases to trimming and J lost 0 bases; unmatched junction nucleotides: 3. There are 14 residues in the CDR3. Germline CDR1 reads GTSNPN; CDR2 reads SVGIG (reference sequence). Written as DNA, the CDR3 is TGTGCCTGGAGTCCGCAGGGGGTGAACACTGAAGCTTTCTTT. Translated, it gives CAWSPQGVNTEAFF.

Only one count was recorded for this clone. This chain joins TRBV6-5 and TRBJ1-4; no clear D. Germline lookup yields CDR1 MNHEY and CDR2 SVGAGI. This CDR3 spans 13 amino acids. V shed 6 bases and J shed 7 bases, with 12 bases lying between them. The CDR3 region has the DNA TGTGCCAGCAGGTATATCGCGACTGAAAAACTGTTTTTT. Its translation: CASRYIATEKLFF.